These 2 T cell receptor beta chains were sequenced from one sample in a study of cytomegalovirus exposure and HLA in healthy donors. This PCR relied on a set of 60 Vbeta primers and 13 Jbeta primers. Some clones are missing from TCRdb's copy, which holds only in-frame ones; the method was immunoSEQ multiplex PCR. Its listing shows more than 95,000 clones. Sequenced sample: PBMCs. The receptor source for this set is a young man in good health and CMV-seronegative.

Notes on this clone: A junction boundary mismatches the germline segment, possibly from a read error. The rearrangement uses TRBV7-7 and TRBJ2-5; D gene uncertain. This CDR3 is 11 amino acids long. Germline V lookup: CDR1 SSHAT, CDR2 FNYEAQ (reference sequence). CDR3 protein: CASSQSGTQYF. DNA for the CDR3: TGTGCTAGCAGCCAGTCGGGGACCCAGTACTTC. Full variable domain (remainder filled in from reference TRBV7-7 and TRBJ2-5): GAGVSQSPRYKVTKRGQDVTLRCDPISSHATLYWYQQALGQGPEFLTYFNYEAQPDKSGLPSDRFSAERPEGSISTLTIQRTEQRDSAMYRCASSQSGTQYFGPGTRLLVL.

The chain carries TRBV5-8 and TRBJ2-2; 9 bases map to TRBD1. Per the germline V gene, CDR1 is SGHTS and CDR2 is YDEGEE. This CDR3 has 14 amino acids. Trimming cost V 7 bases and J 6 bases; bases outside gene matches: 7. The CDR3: CASRDRVISGELFF. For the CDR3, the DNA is TGTGCCAGCCGGGACAGGGTGATTTCCGGGGAGCTGTTTTTT.